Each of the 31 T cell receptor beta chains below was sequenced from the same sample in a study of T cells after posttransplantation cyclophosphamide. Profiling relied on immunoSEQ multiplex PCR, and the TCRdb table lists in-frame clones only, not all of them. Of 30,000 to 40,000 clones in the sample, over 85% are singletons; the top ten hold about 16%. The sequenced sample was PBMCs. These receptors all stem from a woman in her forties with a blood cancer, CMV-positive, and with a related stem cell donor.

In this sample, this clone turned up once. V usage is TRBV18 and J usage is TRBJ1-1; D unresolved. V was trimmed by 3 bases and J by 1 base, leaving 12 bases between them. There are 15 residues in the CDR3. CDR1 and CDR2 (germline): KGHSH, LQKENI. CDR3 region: CASSPDYAANTEAFF. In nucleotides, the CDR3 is TGTGCCAGCTCACCTGACTACGCAGCGAACACTGAAGCTTTCTTT. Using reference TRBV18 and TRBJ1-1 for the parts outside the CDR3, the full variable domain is NAGVMQNPRHLVRRRGQEARLRCSPMKGHSHVYWYRQLPEEGLKFMVYLQKENIIDESGMPKERFSAEFPKEGPSILRIQQVVRGDSAAYFCASSPDYAANTEAFFGQGTRLTVV.

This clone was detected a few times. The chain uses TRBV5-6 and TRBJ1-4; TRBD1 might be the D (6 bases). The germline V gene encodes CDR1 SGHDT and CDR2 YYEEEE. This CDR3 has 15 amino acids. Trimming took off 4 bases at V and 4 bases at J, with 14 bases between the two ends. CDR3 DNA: TGTGCCAGCAGCCCGGTGGGGGCCGGTAATGAAAAACTGTTTTTT. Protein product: CASSPVGAGNEKLFF.

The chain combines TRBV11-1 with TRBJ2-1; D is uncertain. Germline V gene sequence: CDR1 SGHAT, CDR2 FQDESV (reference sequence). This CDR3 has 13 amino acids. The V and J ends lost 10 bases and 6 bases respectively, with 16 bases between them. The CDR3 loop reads CATQAWVPNEQFF. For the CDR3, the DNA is TGTGCCACCCAGGCCTGGGTCCCCAATGAGCAGTTCTTC.

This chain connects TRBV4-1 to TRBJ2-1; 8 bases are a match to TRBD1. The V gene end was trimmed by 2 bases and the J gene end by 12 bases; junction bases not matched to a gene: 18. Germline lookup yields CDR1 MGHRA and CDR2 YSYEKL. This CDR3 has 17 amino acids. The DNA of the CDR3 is TGCGCCAGCAGCCAAAGCGCGGGACAGGAAAGGTTTCTAGGGCAGTTCTTC. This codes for CASSQSAGQERFLGQFF.

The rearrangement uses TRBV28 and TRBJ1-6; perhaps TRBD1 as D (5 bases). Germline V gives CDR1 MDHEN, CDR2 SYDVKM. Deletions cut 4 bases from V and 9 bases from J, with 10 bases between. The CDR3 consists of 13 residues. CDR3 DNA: TGTGCCAGCAGTTCAGTTGGGGCTTCACCCCTCCACTTT. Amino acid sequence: CASSSVGASPLHF.

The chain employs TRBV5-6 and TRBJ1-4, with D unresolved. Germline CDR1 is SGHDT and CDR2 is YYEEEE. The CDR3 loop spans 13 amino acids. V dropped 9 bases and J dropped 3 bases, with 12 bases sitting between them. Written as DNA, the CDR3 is TGTGCCACCTCGCGGGTAGCTAATGAAAAACTGTTTTTT. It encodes CATSRVANEKLFF.

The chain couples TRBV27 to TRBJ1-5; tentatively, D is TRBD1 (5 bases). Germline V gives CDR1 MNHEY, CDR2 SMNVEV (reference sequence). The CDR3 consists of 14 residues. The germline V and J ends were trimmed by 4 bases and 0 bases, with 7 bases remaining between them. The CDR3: CASSSRGSNQPQHF. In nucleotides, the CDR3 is TGTGCCAGCAGTTCTAGGGGTAGCAATCAGCCCCAGCATTTT.

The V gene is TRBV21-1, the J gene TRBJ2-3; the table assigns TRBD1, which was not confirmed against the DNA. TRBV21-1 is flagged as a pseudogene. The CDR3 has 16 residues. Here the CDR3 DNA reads TGTGCCAGCAGCACCCCCAACAGGGCTAGCACAGATACGCAGTATTTT. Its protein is CASSTPNRASTDTQYF.

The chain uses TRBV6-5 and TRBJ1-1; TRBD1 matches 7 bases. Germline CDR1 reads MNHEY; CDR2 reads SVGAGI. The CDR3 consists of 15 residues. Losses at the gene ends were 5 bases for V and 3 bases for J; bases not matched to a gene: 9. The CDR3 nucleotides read TGTGCCAGCAGTCTATTGACAGGGCAGTACACTGAAGCTTTCTTT. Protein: CASSLLTGQYTEAFF.

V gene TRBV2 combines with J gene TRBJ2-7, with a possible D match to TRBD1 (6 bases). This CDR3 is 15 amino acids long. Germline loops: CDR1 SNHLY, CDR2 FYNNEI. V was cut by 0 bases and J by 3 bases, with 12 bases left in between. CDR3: CASSEAPGQSYEQYF. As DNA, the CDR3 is TGTGCCAGCAGTGAAGCGCCAGGACAGAGCTACGAGCAGTACTTC.

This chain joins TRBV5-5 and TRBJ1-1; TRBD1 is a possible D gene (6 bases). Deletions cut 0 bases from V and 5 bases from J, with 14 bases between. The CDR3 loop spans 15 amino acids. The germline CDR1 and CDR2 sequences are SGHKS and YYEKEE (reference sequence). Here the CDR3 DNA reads TGTGCCAGCAGCTTGGAGGAGACAGGCTGGACTGAAGCTTTCTTT. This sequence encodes CASSLEETGWTEAFF.

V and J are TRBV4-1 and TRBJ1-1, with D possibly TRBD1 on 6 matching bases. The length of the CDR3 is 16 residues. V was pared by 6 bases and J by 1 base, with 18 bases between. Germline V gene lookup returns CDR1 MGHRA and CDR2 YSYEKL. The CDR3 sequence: CASSEGVGQRNTEAFF. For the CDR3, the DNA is TGCGCCAGCAGTGAGGGGGTGGGACAAAGGAACACTGAAGCTTTCTTT.

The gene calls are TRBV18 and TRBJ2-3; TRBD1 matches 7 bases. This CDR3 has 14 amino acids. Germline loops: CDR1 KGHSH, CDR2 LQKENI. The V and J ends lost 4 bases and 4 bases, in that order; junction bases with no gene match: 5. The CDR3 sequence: CASSRRGMADTQYF. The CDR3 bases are TGTGCCAGCTCACGCAGGGGGATGGCAGATACGCAGTATTTT.

The CDR3 loop is CASREGHANQPQHF. In nucleotides, the CDR3 is TGCGCCAGCAGGGAAGGACACGCCAATCAGCCCCAGCATTTT. V is TRBV10-2 and J is TRBJ1-5, with a possible D match to TRBD1 (5 bases). The CDR3 runs 14 residues. CDR1 and CDR2 (germline): WSHSY, SAAADI. V was pared by 6 bases and J by 3 bases, with 12 bases between.

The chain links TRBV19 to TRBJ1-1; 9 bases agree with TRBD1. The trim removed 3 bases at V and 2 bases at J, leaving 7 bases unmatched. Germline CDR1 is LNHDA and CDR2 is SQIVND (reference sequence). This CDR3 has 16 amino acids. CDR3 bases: TGTGCCAGTAGTATTGGGACAGGGAGGGGAAACACTGAAGCTTTCTTT. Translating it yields CASSIGTGRGNTEAFF. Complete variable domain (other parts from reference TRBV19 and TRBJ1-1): DGGITQSPKYLFRKEGQNVTLSCEQNLNHDAMYWYRQDPGQGLRLIYYSQIVNDFQKGDIAEGYSVSREKKESFPLTVTSAQKNPTAFYLCASSIGTGRGNTEAFFGQGTRLTVV.

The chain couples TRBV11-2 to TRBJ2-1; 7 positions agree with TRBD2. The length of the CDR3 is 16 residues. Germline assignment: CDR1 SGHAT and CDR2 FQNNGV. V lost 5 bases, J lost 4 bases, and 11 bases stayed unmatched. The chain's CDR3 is CASSVRGTTGYNEQFF. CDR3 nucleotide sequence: TGTGCCAGCAGCGTCCGGGGGACTACCGGTTACAATGAGCAGTTCTTC.

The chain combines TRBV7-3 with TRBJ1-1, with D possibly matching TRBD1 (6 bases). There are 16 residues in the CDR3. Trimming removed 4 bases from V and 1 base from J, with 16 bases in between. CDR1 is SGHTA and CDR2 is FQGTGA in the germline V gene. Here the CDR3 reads CASSSPRGGRNTEAFF. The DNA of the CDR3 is TGTGCCAGCAGCTCACCCCGAGGGGGTAGGAACACTGAAGCTTTCTTT.

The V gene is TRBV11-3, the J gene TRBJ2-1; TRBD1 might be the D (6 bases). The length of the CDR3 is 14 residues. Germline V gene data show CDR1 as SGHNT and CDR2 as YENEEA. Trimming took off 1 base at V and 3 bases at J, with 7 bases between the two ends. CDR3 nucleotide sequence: TGTGCCAGCAGCTTAGGACAGGACTACAATGAGCAGTTCTTC. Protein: CASSLGQDYNEQFF. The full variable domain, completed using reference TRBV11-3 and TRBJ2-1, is EAGVVQSPRYKIIEKKQPVAFWCNPISGHNTLYWYLQNLGQGPELLIRYENEEAVDDSQLPKDRFSAERLKGVDSTLKIQPAELGDSAVYLCASSLGQDYNEQFFGPGTRLTVL.

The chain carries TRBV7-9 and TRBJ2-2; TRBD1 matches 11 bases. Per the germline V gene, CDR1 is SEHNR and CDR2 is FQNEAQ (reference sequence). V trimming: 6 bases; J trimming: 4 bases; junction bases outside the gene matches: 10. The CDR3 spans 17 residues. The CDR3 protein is CASRPRPGQGGTGELFF. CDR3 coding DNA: TGTGCCAGCAGGCCCCGACCGGGACAGGGGGGCACCGGGGAGCTGTTTTTT.

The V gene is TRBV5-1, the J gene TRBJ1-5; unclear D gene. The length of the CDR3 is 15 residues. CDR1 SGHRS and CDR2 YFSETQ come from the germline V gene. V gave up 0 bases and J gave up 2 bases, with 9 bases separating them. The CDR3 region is CASSLDPTGNQPQHF. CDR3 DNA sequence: TGCGCCAGCAGCTTGGATCCTACGGGCAATCAGCCCCAGCATTTT.

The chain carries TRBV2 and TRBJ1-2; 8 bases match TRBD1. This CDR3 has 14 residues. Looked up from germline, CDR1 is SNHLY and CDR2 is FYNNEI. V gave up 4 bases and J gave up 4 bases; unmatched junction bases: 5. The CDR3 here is CASSAQGVGYGYTF. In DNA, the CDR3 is TGTGCCAGCAGTGCACAGGGGGTCGGCTATGGCTACACCTTC. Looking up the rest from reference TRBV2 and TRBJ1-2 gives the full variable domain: EPEVTQTPSHQVTQMGQEVILRCVPISNHLYFYWYRQILGQKVEFLVSFYNNEISEKSEIFDDQFSVERPDGSNFTLKIRSTKLEDSAMYFCASSAQGVGYGYTFGSGTRLTVV.

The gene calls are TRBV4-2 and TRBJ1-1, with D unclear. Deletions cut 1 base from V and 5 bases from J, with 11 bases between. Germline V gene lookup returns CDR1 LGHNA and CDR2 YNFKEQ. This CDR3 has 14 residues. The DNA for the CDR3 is TGTGCCAGCAGCCAAGTTAGTCTTGAGACTGAAGCTTTCTTT. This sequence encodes CASSQVSLETEAFF.

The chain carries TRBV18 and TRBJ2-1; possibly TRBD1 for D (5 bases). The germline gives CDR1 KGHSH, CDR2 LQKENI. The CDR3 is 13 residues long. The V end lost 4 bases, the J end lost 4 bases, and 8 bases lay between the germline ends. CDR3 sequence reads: CASSQGSYNEQFF. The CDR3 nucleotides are TGTGCCAGCTCACAGGGGTCTTACAATGAGCAGTTCTTC.

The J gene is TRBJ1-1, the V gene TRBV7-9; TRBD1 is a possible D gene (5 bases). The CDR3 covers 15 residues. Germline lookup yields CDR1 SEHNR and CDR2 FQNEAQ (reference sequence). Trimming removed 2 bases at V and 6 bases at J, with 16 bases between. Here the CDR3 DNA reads TGTGCCAGCAGCTTATCTAGGGGCAGTTTCGCTGAAGCTTTCTTT. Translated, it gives CASSLSRGSFAEAFF.

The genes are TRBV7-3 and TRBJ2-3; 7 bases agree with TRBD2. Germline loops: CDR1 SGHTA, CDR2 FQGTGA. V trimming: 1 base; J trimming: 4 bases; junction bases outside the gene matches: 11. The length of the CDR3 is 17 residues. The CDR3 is CASSLMGSSGEADTQYF. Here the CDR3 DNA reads TGTGCCAGCAGCTTAATGGGGTCCAGCGGGGAGGCAGATACGCAGTATTTT. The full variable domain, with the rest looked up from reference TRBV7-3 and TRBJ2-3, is GAGVSQTPSNKVTEKGKYVELRCDPISGHTALYWYRQSLGQGPEFLIYFQGTGAADDSGLPNDRFFAVRPEGSVSTLKIQRTERGDSAVYLCASSLMGSSGEADTQYFGPGTRLTVL.

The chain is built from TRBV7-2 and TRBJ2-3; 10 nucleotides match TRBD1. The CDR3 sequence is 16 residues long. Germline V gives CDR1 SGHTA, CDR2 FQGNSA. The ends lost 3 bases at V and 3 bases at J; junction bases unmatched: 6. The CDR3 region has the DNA TGTGCCAGCAGCTTGGCCGGGACAGGGGTAACAGATACGCAGTATTTT. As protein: CASSLAGTGVTDTQYF.

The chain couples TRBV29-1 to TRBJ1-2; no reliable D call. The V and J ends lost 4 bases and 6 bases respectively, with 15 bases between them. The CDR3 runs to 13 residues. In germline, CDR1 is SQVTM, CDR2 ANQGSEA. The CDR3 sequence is CSVVPPAADGYTF. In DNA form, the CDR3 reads TGCAGCGTTGTCCCTCCGGCGGCGGATGGCTACACCTTC.

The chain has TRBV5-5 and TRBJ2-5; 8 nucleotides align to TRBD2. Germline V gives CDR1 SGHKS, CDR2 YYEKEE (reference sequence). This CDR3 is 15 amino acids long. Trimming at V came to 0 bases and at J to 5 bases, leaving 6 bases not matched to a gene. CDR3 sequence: CASSLAGGPLETQYF. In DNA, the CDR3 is TGTGCCAGCAGCTTGGCGGGAGGGCCTCTGGAGACCCAGTACTTC. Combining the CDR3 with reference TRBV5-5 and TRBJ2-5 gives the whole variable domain DAGVTQSPTHLIKTRGQQVTLRCSPISGHKSVSWYQQVLGQGPQFIFQYYEKEERGRGNFPDRFSARQFPNYSSELNVNALLLGDSALYLCASSLAGGPLETQYFGPGTRLLVL.

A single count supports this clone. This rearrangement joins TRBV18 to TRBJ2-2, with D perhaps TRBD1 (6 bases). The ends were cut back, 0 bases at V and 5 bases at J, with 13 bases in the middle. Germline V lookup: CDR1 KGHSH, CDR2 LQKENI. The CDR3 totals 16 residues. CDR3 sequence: CASSPPMTGWTGELFF. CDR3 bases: TGTGCCAGCTCACCACCGATGACAGGCTGGACCGGGGAGCTGTTTTTT. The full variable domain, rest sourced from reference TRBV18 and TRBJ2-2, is NAGVMQNPRHLVRRRGQEARLRCSPMKGHSHVYWYRQLPEEGLKFMVYLQKENIIDESGMPKERFSAEFPKEGPSILRIQQVVRGDSAAYFCASSPPMTGWTGELFFGEGSRLTVL.

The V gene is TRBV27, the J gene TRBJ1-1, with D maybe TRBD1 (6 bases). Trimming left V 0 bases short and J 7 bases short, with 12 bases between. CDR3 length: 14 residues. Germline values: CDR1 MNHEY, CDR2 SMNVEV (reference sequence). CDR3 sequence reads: CASSLSRTAREAFF. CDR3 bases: TGTGCCAGCAGTTTATCTAGGACAGCCCGTGAAGCTTTCTTT.

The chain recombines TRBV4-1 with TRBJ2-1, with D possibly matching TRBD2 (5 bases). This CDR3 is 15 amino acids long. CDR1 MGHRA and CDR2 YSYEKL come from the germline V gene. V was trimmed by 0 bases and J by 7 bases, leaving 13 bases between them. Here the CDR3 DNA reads TGCGCCAGCAGCCAAGATCGGCTAGCTCGTAATGAGCAGTTCTTC. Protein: CASSQDRLARNEQFF.